The 28 T cell receptor beta chains listed next were all sequenced from one sample in a study of beta chain features in type 1 diabetes. Broader study findings: All four CD4+ subsets of Type 1 diabetes patients contained TCRB CDR3s that were moderately but significantly shorter.

The antigens for these receptors are not known. All of the isolated RNA was reverse transcribed, so expressed TCRB transcripts were sequenced. Assay used: immunoSEQ multiplex PCR; TCRdb lists only in-frame clones, some missing. The data contain about 41,000 clones, 65% to 80% of them singletons. The sequencing input was Tregs from blood. Receptors originate from a man younger than 40 with type 1 diabetes. Some clones in this sample may be carry-over from other donors' samples.

The sample holds a few counts of this clone. The chain uses TRBV10-3 and TRBJ2-5; D perhaps matches TRBD2 (5 bases). Per germline, CDR1 ENHRY and CDR2 SYGVKD. Deletions cut 4 bases from V and 7 bases from J, with 10 bases between. The length of the CDR3 is 12 residues. The CDR3 loop reads CAISGSSGTQYF. The DNA of the CDR3 is TGTGCCATCAGTGGCTCGAGCGGGACCCAGTACTTC.

The CDR3 sequence: CSVGQGGAAYEQYF. Written as DNA, the CDR3 is TGCAGCGTAGGACAGGGGGGAGCAGCCTACGAGCAGTACTTC. The J gene is TRBJ2-7, the V gene TRBV29-1, with 10 nucleotides matching TRBD1. V shed 6 bases and J 2 bases; nucleotides not matched to a gene: 7. This CDR3 region has 14 residues. In germline, CDR1 is SQVTM, CDR2 ANQGSEA.

V gene TRBV2 combines with J gene TRBJ1-2, with D possibly TRBD1 on 5 matching bases. The CDR3 totals 14 residues. V dropped 1 base and J dropped 2 bases, with 8 bases sitting between them. Germline V gene data show CDR1 as SNHLY and CDR2 as FYNNEI. The CDR3 coding sequence is TGTGCCAGCAGTGAAGTAAGGGGAAACTATGGCTACACCTTC. It translates to CASSEVRGNYGYTF. Combining the CDR3 with reference TRBV2 and TRBJ1-2 gives the whole variable domain EPEVTQTPSHQVTQMGQEVILRCVPISNHLYFYWYRQILGQKVEFLVSFYNNEISEKSEIFDDQFSVERPDGSNFTLKIRSTKLEDSAMYFCASSEVRGNYGYTFGSGTRLTVV.

In the case of this clone: Compared with germline, one end of the junction differs, possibly owing to a read error. V gene TRBV7-6 combines with J gene TRBJ2-2, with D tentatively TRBD2 (5 bases). This CDR3 is built from 15 residues. Germline V gene data show CDR1 as SGHVS and CDR2 as FNYEAQ. CDR3 nucleotides: TGTGCCAGCAGCCCAAAGGGAGCGAAGACCGGGGAGCTGTTTTTT. Translated: CASSPKGAKTGELFF. Together with reference TRBV7-6 and TRBJ2-2, the CDR3 gives the full variable domain: GAGVSQSPRYKVTKRGQDVALRCDPISGHVSLYWYRQALGQGPEFLTYFNYEAQQDKSGLPNDRFSAERPEGSISTLTIQRTEQRDSAMYRCASSPKGAKTGELFFGEGSRLTVL.

V is TRBV4-2 and J is TRBJ1-1; D is unclear. CDR1 and CDR2 from the germline V gene are LGHNA and YNFKEQ. V shed 1 base and J shed 0 bases, with 24 bases lying between them. The CDR3 sequence is 20 residues long. Here the CDR3 reads CASSQGVLYSPAGMNTEAFF. The CDR3 coding sequence is TGTGCCAGCAGCCAAGGCGTCTTGTACAGTCCGGCGGGGATGAACACTGAAGCTTTCTTT.

V usage is TRBV30 and J usage is TRBJ2-7; possible D gene TRBD1, 6 bases. Germline loops: CDR1 GTSNPN, CDR2 SVGIG (reference sequence). Trimming shortened V by 1 base and J by 9 bases, and 13 bases separated the two germline ends. There are 12 residues in the CDR3. The CDR3: CAWSAQGDVQYF. The DNA for the CDR3 is TGTGCCTGGAGTGCACAGGGAGATGTGCAGTACTTC.

The CDR3 here is CASSYVQGANEKLFF. As DNA, the CDR3 is TGTGCCAGCAGTTACGTACAGGGCGCTAATGAAAAACTGTTTTTT. The V and J genes are TRBV6-5 and TRBJ1-4; possible D gene TRBD1, 6 bases. Per the germline V gene, CDR1 is MNHEY and CDR2 is SVGAGI. V was pared by 2 bases and J by 3 bases, with 10 bases between. The CDR3 runs to 15 residues.

The rearrangement links TRBV27 to TRBJ2-3; 10 bases line up with TRBD2. Trimming took 6 bases from V and 1 from J; bases not matched to a gene: 4. The CDR3 has 15 residues. Germline values: CDR1 MNHEY, CDR2 SMNVEV (reference sequence). CDR3 region: CASSSGLAGTDTQYF. CDR3 coding DNA: TGTGCCAGCAGCTCTGGACTAGCGGGCACAGATACGCAGTATTTT.

The chain has TRBV7-9 and TRBJ1-5, with a tentative D call TRBD1 (6 bases). Germline V lookup: CDR1 SEHNR, CDR2 FQNEAQ (reference sequence). This CDR3 has 17 residues. Deletions cut 3 bases from V and 4 bases from J, with 19 bases between. CDR3 loop: CASSFGGGGASNQPQHF. Written as DNA, the CDR3 is TGTGCCAGCAGCTTTGGAGGAGGGGGGGCAAGTAATCAGCCCCAGCATTTT.

This chain joins TRBV30 and TRBJ1-2; D not resolved. The CDR3 spans 16 residues. V shed 4 bases and J shed 4 bases, with 22 bases lying between them. Germline V gives CDR1 GTSNPN, CDR2 SVGIG (reference sequence). The CDR3 sequence is CAWKCVRYRKIYGYTF. For the CDR3, the DNA is TGTGCCTGGAAGTGTGTGCGTTATAGAAAGATCTATGGCTACACCTTC. The entire variable domain, with the rest obtained from reference TRBV30 and TRBJ1-2, is as follows: SQTIHQWPATLVQPVGSPLSLECTVEGTSNPNLYWYRQAAGRGLQLLFYSVGIGQISSEVPQNLSASRPQDRQFILSSKKLLLSDSGFYLCAWKCVRYRKIYGYTFGSGTRLTVV.

V gene TRBV10-3 combines with J gene TRBJ2-7, with TRBD1 matching 10 bases. The junction had 9 bases not matched to a gene; V was cut back by 10 bases and J by 3 bases. The CDR3 is 14 residues long. The germline CDR1 and CDR2 sequences are ENHRY and SYGVKD. The CDR3 protein is CATAGQGDYYEQYF. In DNA form, the CDR3 reads TGTGCCACCGCCGGACAGGGGGATTACTACGAGCAGTACTTC.

This chain joins TRBV6-6 and TRBJ1-5; D is possibly TRBD1 (6 bases). Trimming took 5 bases from V and 0 from J, leaving 11 bases between them. Germline V gene lookup returns CDR1 MNHNY and CDR2 SVGAGI (reference sequence). CDR3 length: 15 amino acids. The CDR3 loop is CASSPGAYSNQPQHF. The CDR3 DNA reads as TGTGCCAGCAGTCCAGGGGCTTATAGCAATCAGCCCCAGCATTTT.

V is TRBV5-1 and J is TRBJ2-5, with 9 bases identical to TRBD1. The CDR3 length is 14 residues. Trimming at V came to 6 bases and at J to 14 bases, leaving 17 bases not matched to a gene. Germline V gene sequence: CDR1 SGHRS, CDR2 YFSETQ. This CDR3 is CASKKEEWTGQGYF. DNA for the CDR3: TGCGCCAGCAAGAAGGAGGAGTGGACGGGACAGGGTTACTTC.

The V call is TRBV14, the J call TRBJ2-1; 8 bases align to TRBD1. The CDR3 sequence is 16 residues long. J lost 3 bases, V lost 1 base, and 5 bases had no gene match. Per the germline V gene, CDR1 is SGHDN and CDR2 is FVKESK. This CDR3 reads CASSQGPGGFYNEQFF. In DNA, the CDR3 is TGTGCCAGCAGCCAAGGCCCAGGGGGCTTCTACAATGAGCAGTTCTTC.

This clone was observed a few times. V and J are TRBV7-2 and TRBJ2-5; D is ambiguous. The DNA matches TRBJ2-7 better at its end, which makes the J call doubtful. Germline V lookup: CDR1 SGHTA, CDR2 FQGNSA. This CDR3 comprises 14 residues. CDR3 in DNA: TGTGCCAGCAGCCCAGCAGATTACAGTCACGAGCAGTACTTC. It yields the protein CASSPADYSHEQYF.

This clone came up a few times. The rearrangement links TRBV7-2 to TRBJ2-7; 9 nucleotides match TRBD2. This CDR3 region has 18 residues. V was pared by 2 bases and J by 1 base, with 12 bases of the junction left unmatched. CDR1 and CDR2 (germline): SGHTA, FQGNSA. CDR3 in DNA: TGTGCCAGCAGCTTAAGGTCGGGCGGGGGGGCGGTTTCCTACGAGCAGTACTTC. Its protein product is CASSLRSGGGAVSYEQYF.

The V call is TRBV2, the J call TRBJ1-2; D gene ambiguous. The CDR3 is made up of 10 amino acids. CDR1 is SNHLY and CDR2 is FYNNEI in the germline V gene. V dropped 3 bases and J dropped 8 bases, with 4 bases sitting between them. DNA of the CDR3: TGTGCCAGCAGTGACGGGGGCTACACCTTC. Translation: CASSDGGYTF.

The chain uses TRBV9 and TRBJ1-3; TRBD1 is a possible D gene (6 bases). The CDR3 contains 16 residues. Germline V gene lookup returns CDR1 SGDLS and CDR2 YYNGEE. The V and J ends lost 4 bases and 0 bases respectively, with 14 bases between them. CDR3 nucleotide sequence: TGTGCCAGCAGCCCTAGACAGGCTAACTCTGGAAACACCATATATTTT. It is translated as CASSPRQANSGNTIYF.

This clone has just a few counts. J is TRBJ2-3 and V is TRBV7-2, with D tentatively TRBD2 (7 bases). Trimming pared 6 bases from V and 4 bases from J, leaving 17 bases between. Germline V CDR1 and CDR2: SGHTA, FQGNSA. CDR3 length equals 15 residues. CDR3 DNA sequence: TGTGCCAGCAGTTTTATGGGGGGGGCGTCAGATACGCAGTATTTT. This translates into CASSFMGGASDTQYF.

This clone was detected only a few times. The genes are TRBV6-1 and TRBJ2-1, with TRBD1 matching 7 bases. The CDR3 extends over 15 amino acids. Germline trimming cut 6 bases from V and 0 bases from J; bases unmatched to any gene: 5. Germline lookup yields CDR1 MNHNS and CDR2 SASEGT. The CDR3 region has the DNA TGTGCCAGCAGATCACAGGGGAGCTCCTACAATGAGCAGTTCTTC. It specifies CASRSQGSSYNEQFF.

This clone showed up just once. Other DNA sequences in this sample translate to the same CDR3. This rearrangement joins TRBV18 to TRBJ1-6; perhaps TRBD1 as D (6 bases). Germline assignment: CDR1 KGHSH and CDR2 LQKENI. The V end lost 1 base, the J end lost 7 bases, and 11 bases lay between the germline ends. CDR3 length: 15 amino acids. The CDR3 region is CASSPQTGDNSPLHF. Here the CDR3 DNA reads TGTGCCAGCTCACCACAGACAGGAGACAATTCACCCCTCCACTTT.

This chain connects TRBV9 to TRBJ2-1; 12 bases are a match to TRBD2. Trimming cost V 3 bases and J 8 bases; bases outside gene matches: 15. Per the germline V gene, CDR1 is SGDLS and CDR2 is YYNGEE. There are 18 residues in the CDR3. The CDR3 DNA reads TGTGCCAGCAGCGCCGGGGTGGGAGGACTAGCGGGGCTCGATGAGCAGTTCTTC. This sequence encodes CASSAGVGGLAGLDEQFF.

The rearrangement joins TRBV28 to TRBJ2-7; D is possibly TRBD1 (5 bases). Germline CDR1 MDHEN, CDR2 SYDVKM. The CDR3 has 12 amino acids. Trimming removed 6 bases from V and 3 bases from J, with 9 bases in between. The CDR3 bases are TGTGCCAGCAGCTCAGGGAACTACGAGCAGTACTTC. Translation: CASSSGNYEQYF.

This clone was recorded a few times. The DNA for the CDR3 is TGTGCCAGCAGCTGGCGGGAGGGGTATTACAATGAGCAGTTCTTC. Amino acids: CASSWREGYYNEQFF. V is TRBV7-3 and J is TRBJ2-1; TRBD2 matches at 9 bases. The J segment lost 4 bases and the V segment lost 4 bases, leaving 5 bases of the junction unmatched. The CDR3 consists of 15 residues. The germline V gene encodes CDR1 SGHTA and CDR2 FQGTGA.

This clone has just a few counts. The J gene is TRBJ1-6, the V gene TRBV30; D call uncertain. This CDR3 contains 13 residues. Germline V gene sequence: CDR1 GTSNPN, CDR2 SVGIG (reference sequence). Trimming pared 0 bases from V and 8 bases from J, leaving 8 bases between. The CDR3 spells CAWSVSPHSPLHF. The CDR3 DNA reads TGTGCCTGGAGTGTGAGTCCGCATTCACCCCTCCACTTT.

This clone has more than one count but fewer than ten. V usage is TRBV7-2 and J usage is TRBJ2-5, with D perhaps matching TRBD2 (6 bases). V lost 3 bases and J 4 bases, leaving 15 bases between the germline ends. Germline V CDR1 and CDR2: SGHTA, FQGNSA. This CDR3 is 15 amino acids long. This CDR3 is CASSFPLGGPETQYF. CDR3 in DNA: TGTGCCAGCAGCTTCCCCCTCGGGGGACCAGAGACCCAGTACTTC.

The rearrangement joins TRBV5-1 to TRBJ2-7; 11 nucleotides line up with TRBD2. The CDR3 contains 15 residues. Germline loops: CDR1 SGHRS, CDR2 YFSETQ. The trim removed 3 bases at V and 13 bases at J, leaving 15 bases unmatched. The CDR3 nucleotides are TGCGCCAGCAGCTCTGCTAGCGGGGGGCCTCCACACCTATACTTC. Its protein product is CASSSASGGPPHLYF.

This clone has just a few counts. V is TRBV29-1 and J is TRBJ2-3; TRBD2 matches 7 bases. This CDR3 has 12 amino acids. V shed 0 bases and J 8 bases; nucleotides not matched to a gene: 2. Germline values: CDR1 SQVTM, CDR2 ANQGSEA. The CDR3 loop reads CSVEDRLATQYF. In nucleotides, the CDR3 is TGCAGCGTTGAAGATCGACTAGCTACGCAGTATTTT.